The 4 T cell receptor beta chains given below trace back to one sample, sequenced in a study of blood T cell repertoires in COVID-19. Libraries were prepared by immunoSEQ multiplex PCR; TCRdb keeps only in-frame clonotypes and omits some of them. The profile shows 130,000 or so clones, 84% of them singletons. The specimen was peripheral blood. The receptors were sampled from a man between 25 and 39 years old with COVID-19, enrolled during active disease.

The CDR3 region has the DNA TGTGCCAGCAGGGGGACAGGGGGTTATAATGAAAAACTGTTTTTT. It is translated as CASRGTGGYNEKLFF. This chain uses TRBV27 with TRBJ1-4; 11 bases line up with TRBD1. Germline CDR1 MNHEY, CDR2 SMNVEV (reference sequence). The CDR3 length is 15 residues. V trimming: 6 bases; J trimming: 4 bases; junction bases outside the gene matches: 4.

The chain joins TRBV6-2 or TRBV6-3 to TRBJ1-4; D may be TRBD1 (5 bases). V lost 4 bases to trimming and J lost 0 bases, with 6 bases between them. Germline V gives CDR1 MNHEY, CDR2 SVGEGT. This CDR3 contains 14 residues. CDR3 DNA sequence: TGTGCCAGCAGTTCAGGGTCAACTAATGAAAAACTGTTTTTT. Amino acid sequence: CASSSGSTNEKLFF.

V usage is TRBV7-9 and J usage is TRBJ2-1; 11 bases agree with TRBD2. From germline, CDR1 is SEHNR and CDR2 FQNEAQ (reference sequence). Trimming removed 4 bases from V and 3 bases from J; junction bases left unmatched: 11. The CDR3 consists of 18 residues. In DNA form, the CDR3 reads TGTGCCAGCAGCTCCCTTGGGGGACTAGCGGCCAACTACAATGAGCAGTTCTTC. Translating gives CASSSLGGLAANYNEQFF.

The chain joins TRBV13 to TRBJ1-1; 7 nucleotides agree with TRBD1. The CDR3 contains 17 residues. J lost 1 base, V lost 4 bases, and 12 bases had no gene match. Germline V gene sequence: CDR1 PRHDT, CDR2 FYEKMQ (reference sequence). CDR3 sequence reads: CASSSRQGKFSNTEAFF. CDR3 nucleotides: TGTGCCAGCAGCTCCCGACAGGGAAAATTTTCGAACACTGAAGCTTTCTTT. Variable domain in full (rest from reference TRBV13 and TRBJ1-1): AAGVIQSPRHLIKEKRETATLKCYPIPRHDTVYWYQQGPGQDPQFLISFYEKMQSDKGSIPDRFSAQQFSDYHSELNMSSLELGDSALYFCASSSRQGKFSNTEAFFGQGTRLTVV.